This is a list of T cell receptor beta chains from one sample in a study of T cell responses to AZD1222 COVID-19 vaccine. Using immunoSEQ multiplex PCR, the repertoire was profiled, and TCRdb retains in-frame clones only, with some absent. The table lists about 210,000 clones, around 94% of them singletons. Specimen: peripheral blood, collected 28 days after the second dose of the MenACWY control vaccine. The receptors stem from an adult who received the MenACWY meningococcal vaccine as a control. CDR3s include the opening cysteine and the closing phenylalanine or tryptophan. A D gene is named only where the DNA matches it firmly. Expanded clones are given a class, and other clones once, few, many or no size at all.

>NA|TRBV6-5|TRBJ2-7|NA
TGTGCCAGCAGTCCTTACACCAGTGCCTACGAGCAGTACTTC
CASSPYTSAYEQYF
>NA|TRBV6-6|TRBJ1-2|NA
TGTGCCAGCAGTTACCAGACACGAGACTATGGCTACACCTTC
CASSYQTRDYGYTF
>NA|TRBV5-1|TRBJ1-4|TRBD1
TGCGCCAGCAGCGCCCAGGGGGAAGCTGAAAAACTGTTTTTT
CASSAQGEAEKLFF
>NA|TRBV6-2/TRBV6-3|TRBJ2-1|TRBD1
TGTGCCAGCAGTTCCCGGACAGGGAAGGTATACAATGAGCAGTTCTTC
CASSSRTGKVYNEQFF
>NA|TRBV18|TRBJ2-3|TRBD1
TGTGCCAGCTCACCGACAGGGGCCCGCACAGATACGCAGTATTTT
CASSPTGARTDTQYF
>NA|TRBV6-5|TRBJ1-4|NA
TGTGCCAGCAGTTACTCTCGCGTCTCGGGGGAAAAACTGTTTTTT
CASSYSRVSGEKLFF
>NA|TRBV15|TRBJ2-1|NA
TGTGCCACCAGCCTACAGAATGAGCAGTTCTTC
CATSLQNEQFF
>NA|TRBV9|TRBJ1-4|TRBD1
TGTGCCAGCAGCTCCCACCCGACAGGGCAAGAAAAACTGTTTTTT
CASSSHPTGQEKLFF
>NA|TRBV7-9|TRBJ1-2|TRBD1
TGTGCCAGCAGCTTGGACAGGGTGGGAGGCTACACCTTC
CASSLDRVGGYTF
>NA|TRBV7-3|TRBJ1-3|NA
TGTGCCAGCAGCTTAGACGATAGAAACACCATATATTTT
CASSLDDRNTIYF
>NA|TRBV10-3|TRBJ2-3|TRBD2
TGTGCCACCCAGAAGCGACTAGCGGGAGGGGATACAGATACGCAGTATTTT
CATQKRLAGGDTDTQYF
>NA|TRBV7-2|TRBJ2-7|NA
TGTGCCAGCAGCTTCACAAGGTCCGAGCAGTACTTC
CASSFTRSEQYF
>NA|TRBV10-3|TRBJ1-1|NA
TGTGCCATCAGTGAGTCGTTCCGTCCTTTGAACACTGAAGCTTTCTTT
CAISESFRPLNTEAFF
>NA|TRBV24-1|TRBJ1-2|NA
TGTGCCACCAGTGATTTGCTGCGGGATTCTGGCTACACCTTC
CATSDLLRDSGYTF
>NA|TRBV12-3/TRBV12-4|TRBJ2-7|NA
TGTGCCAGCAGCCCCGGTTTTAGACCGCAGTACTTC
CASSPGFRPQYF
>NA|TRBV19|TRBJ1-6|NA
TGTGCCAGTAGTTGGATCACCGGGAATTCACCCCTCCACTTT
CASSWITGNSPLHF
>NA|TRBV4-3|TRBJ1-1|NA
TGCGCCAGCAGCCAAGATCGGAACACTGAAGCTTTCTTT
CASSQDRNTEAFF
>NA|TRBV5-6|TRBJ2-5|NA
TGTGCCAGCAGCTGGGGACCCGCTCGCCAAGAGACCCAGTACTTC
CASSWGPARQETQYF
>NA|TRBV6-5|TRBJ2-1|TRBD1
TGTGCCAGCAGTAAGACAGGGTTCACCTACAATGAGCAGTTCTTC
CASSKTGFTYNEQFF
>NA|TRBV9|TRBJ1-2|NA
TGTGCCAGCAGCGGGCCGGGGGGGAACTATGGCTACACCTTC
CASSGPGGNYGYTF
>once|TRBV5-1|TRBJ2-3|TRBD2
TGCGCCAGCAGCCCAACAGCGGGGACTAGCGGGAGAGATACGCAGTATTTT
CASSPTAGTSGRDTQYF
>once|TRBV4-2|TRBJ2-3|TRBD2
TGTGCCAGCAGCCCGGTCGGACTAGCGGGACCAGATACGCAGTATTTT
CASSPVGLAGPDTQYF
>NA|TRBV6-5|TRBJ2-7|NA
TGTGCCAGCACCCCCGGGGGTAGCTCCTACGAGCAGTACTTC
CASTPGGSSYEQYF
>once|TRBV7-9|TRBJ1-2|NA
TGTGCCAGCAGCGCTAACTATGGCTACACCTTC
CASSANYGYTF
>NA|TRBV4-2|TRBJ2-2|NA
TGTGCCAGCAGCCAAGATTACCAGGGGAGGGACACCGGGGAGCTGTTTTTT
CASSQDYQGRDTGELFF
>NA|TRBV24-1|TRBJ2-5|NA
TGTGCCACCAGTGACCCCGGGGTGGAGACCCAGTACTTC
CATSDPGVETQYF
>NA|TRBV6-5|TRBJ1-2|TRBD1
TGTGCCAGCAGCTATGACAGGGGCAGAGGCTACACCTTC
CASSYDRGRGYTF
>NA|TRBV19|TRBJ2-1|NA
TGTGCCAGTAGCGAACCAGGGTCGTACAATGAGCAGTTCTTC
CASSEPGSYNEQFF
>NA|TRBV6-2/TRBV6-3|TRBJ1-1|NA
TGTGCCAGCAGCGACCGTGACAGTTACACTGAAGCTTTCTTT
CASSDRDSYTEAFF
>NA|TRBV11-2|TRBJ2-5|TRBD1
TGTGCCAGCAGCTTGAACAGGGGGTCAGAGACCCAGTACTTC
CASSLNRGSETQYF
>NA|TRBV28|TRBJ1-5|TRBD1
TGTGCCAGCAGAACCGGACAGGGCCACAATCAGCCCCAGCATTTT
CASRTGQGHNQPQHF
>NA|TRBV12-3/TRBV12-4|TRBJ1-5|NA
TGTGCCAGCAGGATCAGTAATCAGCCCCAGCATTTT
CASRISNQPQHF
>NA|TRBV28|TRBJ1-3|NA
TGTGCCAGCAGTTTAACGGGCTCTGGAAACACCATATATTTT
CASSLTGSGNTIYF
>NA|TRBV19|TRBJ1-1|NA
TGTGCCAGTAGTATAACAAATGAAGCTTTCTTT
CASSITNEAFF
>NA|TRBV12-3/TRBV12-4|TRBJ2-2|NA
TGTGCCAGCAGGAAGGGGTCCGGGGAGCTGTTTTTT
CASRKGSGELFF
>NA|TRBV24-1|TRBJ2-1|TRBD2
TGTGCCACCAGTGATTCCCTCACTAGCGGCAATGAGCAGTTCTTC
CATSDSLTSGNEQFF
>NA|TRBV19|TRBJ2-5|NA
TGTGCCAGTAGTGCCGGGGAGACCCAGTACTTC
CASSAGETQYF
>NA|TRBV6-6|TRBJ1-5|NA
TGTGCCAGCCGGCCACAGGGCCCACTAGGCAATCAGCCCCAGCATTTT
CASRPQGPLGNQPQHF
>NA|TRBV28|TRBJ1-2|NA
TGTGCCAGCAGTCGTTTGGGGAACTATGGCTACACCTTC
CASSRLGNYGYTF
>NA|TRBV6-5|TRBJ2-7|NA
TGTGCCAGCTACCGAGGGGACCTAAACCCCTACGAGCAGTACTTC
CASYRGDLNPYEQYF
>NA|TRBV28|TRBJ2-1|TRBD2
TGTGCCAGCAGATCCGGACTAGCGGGGACCTACAATGAGCAGTTCTTC
CASRSGLAGTYNEQFF
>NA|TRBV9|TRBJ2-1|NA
TGTGCCAGCAGCCTATTAACGGGTAACAATGAGCAGTTCTTC
CASSLLTGNNEQFF
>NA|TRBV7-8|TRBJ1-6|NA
TGTGCCAGCAGCCTAAATAATTCACCCCTCCACTTT
CASSLNNSPLHF
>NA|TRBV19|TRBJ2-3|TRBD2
TGTGCCAGTAGTGGGGAGCGGGAAACAGATACGCAGTATTTT
CASSGERETDTQYF
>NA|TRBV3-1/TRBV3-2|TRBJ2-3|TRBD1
TGTGCCAGCAGCCAAGACCCACCTATGACAAGGACAGGGGACCCCACAGATACGCAGTATTTT
CASSQDPPMTRTGDPTDTQYF
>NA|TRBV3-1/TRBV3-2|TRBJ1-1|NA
TGTGCCAGCAGCCAAGTAACATTCGGGGGGTATCTGAACACTGAAGCTTTCTTT
CASSQVTFGGYLNTEAFF
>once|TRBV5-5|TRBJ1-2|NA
TGTGCCAGCAGCTTGGGACCAGATGGCTACACCTTC
CASSLGPDGYTF
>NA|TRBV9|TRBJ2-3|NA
TGTGCCAGCAGCGTAGAGGTGGGGGGGCCGGTGGATACGCAGTATTTT
CASSVEVGGPVDTQYF
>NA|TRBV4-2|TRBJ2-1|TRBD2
TGTGCCAGCAGCCAATCTTCAGCGGGAGGGCCCTCGAATGAGCAGTTCTTC
CASSQSSAGGPSNEQFF
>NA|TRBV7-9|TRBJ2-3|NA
TGTGCCAGCAGCTTATCCCCCCACATAGAACCTAGCACAGATACGCAGTATTTT
CASSLSPHIEPSTDTQYF
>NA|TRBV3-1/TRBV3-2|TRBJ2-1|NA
TGTGCCAGCTGGTCGGGGAATGAGCAGTTCTTC
CASWSGNEQFF
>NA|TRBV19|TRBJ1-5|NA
TGTGCCAGTAACTACCAGGGCAATCAGCCCCAGCATTTT
CASNYQGNQPQHF
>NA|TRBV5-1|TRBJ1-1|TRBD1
TGCGCCAGCAGCGGCCGGGACAGGGGCCGCACTGAAGCTTTCTTT
CASSGRDRGRTEAFF
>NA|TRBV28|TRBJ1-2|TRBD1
TGTGCCAGCAGTTTAGGAAGTACCGGGACAGGGGGTGGCTACACCTTC
CASSLGSTGTGGGYTF
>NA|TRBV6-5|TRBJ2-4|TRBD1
TGTGCCAGCAGAAAGACAGGGGAAGCAAACATTCAGTACTTC
CASRKTGEANIQYF
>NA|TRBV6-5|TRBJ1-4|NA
TGTGCCAGTACGGGCCAGGTTAATGAAAAACTGTTTTTT
CASTGQVNEKLFF
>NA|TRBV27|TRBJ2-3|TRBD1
TGTGCCAGCAGTCCTCCGGGACAGACCACAGATACGCAGTATTTT
CASSPPGQTTDTQYF
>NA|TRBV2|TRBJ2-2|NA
TGTGCCAGCGGCTCCCTAGGGGGGAGTTCGTCTCCTTCGAACACCGGGGAGCTGTTTTTT
CASGSLGGSSSPSNTGELFF
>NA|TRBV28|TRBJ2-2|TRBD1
TGTGCCAGCAGTTTGACGACAGGGGCGACGGGAGGGGAGCTGTTTTTT
CASSLTTGATGGELFF
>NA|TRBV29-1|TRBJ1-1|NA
TGCAGCGTTGAACCCCCGGGACACCCGGTGGCTGAAGCTTTCTTT
CSVEPPGHPVAEAFF